This T cell receptor (beta chain) was observed in a study of T cell responses to AZD1222 COVID-19 vaccine. The data were produced by immunoSEQ multiplex PCR, yet TCRdb's version contains in-frame clones alone and is incomplete. Of 150,000 to 200,000 clones listed, 90% to 95% are singletons. Trimming stripped 4 bases from V and 5 bases from J, with 15 bases between. The germline CDR1 and CDR2 sequences are LGHNA and YNFKEQ. The length of the CDR3 is 14 residues. Study-level points and caveats: Increases in Spike-specific TCR breadth and depth were seen after two AZD1222 doses. The repertoires were collected only after the peak T cell response.

Details on this clone: Its antigen remains unknown.

The sequencing used peripheral blood, collected on day 0 of AZD1222 vaccination. V usage is TRBV4-2 and J usage is TRBJ2-7, with a weak D call TRBD1 (6 bases). The receptor was derived from an adult in good health. The CDR3 is CASSRGHAQNEQYF. The CDR3 nucleotides read TGTGCCAGCAGCCGGGGACACGCCCAGAACGAGCAGTACTTC.